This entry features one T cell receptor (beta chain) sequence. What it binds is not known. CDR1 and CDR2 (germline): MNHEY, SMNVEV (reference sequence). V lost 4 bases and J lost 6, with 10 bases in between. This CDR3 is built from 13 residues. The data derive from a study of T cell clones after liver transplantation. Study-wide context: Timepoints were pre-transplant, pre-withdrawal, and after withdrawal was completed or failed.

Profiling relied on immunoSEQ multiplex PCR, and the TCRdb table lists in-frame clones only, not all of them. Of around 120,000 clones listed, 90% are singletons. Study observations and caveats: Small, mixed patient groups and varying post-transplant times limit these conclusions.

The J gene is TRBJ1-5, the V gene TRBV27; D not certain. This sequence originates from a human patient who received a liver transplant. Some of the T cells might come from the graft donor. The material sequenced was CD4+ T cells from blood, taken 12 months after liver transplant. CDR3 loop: CASSYADSQPQHF. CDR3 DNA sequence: TGTGCCAGCAGTTATGCAGATAGTCAGCCCCAGCATTTT.